This TCR beta chain was profiled in a study of blood T cell repertoires in COVID-19. For the study at large: COVID-19 samples from acute and convalescent phases originated in the United States, Italy and Spain. The analysed material was cDNA or gDNA that came from T cells, B-cell-depleted T cells, or PBMCs.

Sequencing used immunoSEQ multiplex PCR; TCRdb keeps in-frame clones, though not all of them. The sample includes about 280,000 clones, approximately 90% of them seen just once. Clinical history reported by participants formed the basis on which cohorts were assigned. The recovered donors of Cohort 3 showed two negative PCRs, clearance, or symptom resolution. Germline V gene sequence: CDR1 SGHDN, CDR2 FVKESK. The CDR3 length is 14 residues. What was sequenced was PBMCs or T cells enriched from blood (not recorded which). The chain uses TRBV14 and TRBJ1-2, with TRBD1 identical over 7 bases. This clonotype was obtained from a woman aged 40 to 49 who had recovered from COVID-19. The CDR3 nucleotides are TGTGCTCCGGGACAGACCGACCCTTTAGGGGGCTACACCTTC. This encodes CAPGQTDPLGGYTF.